Listed below are T cell receptor beta chains from one sample, sequenced in a study of cytomegalovirus exposure and HLA in healthy donors. Here immunoSEQ multiplex PCR was the method, and the copy in TCRdb shows in-frame clones only, minus some. Its clone listing holds about 52,000 clones. Sequencing input: PBMCs. Receptor source: a woman aged 60-70 years in good health and CMV-seropositive. Both conserved end residues are part of each CDR3.

J gene,V gene,CDR3 protein
NA,TRBV19,CASSTIGVSSYEQYF
TRBJ1-5,TRBV29-1,CSVAGTDNQPQHF
TRBJ2-7,TRBV11-3,CASSLDGTSGGAREQYF
TRBJ2-7,TRBV6-5,CASSYVGQGLSEQYF
TRBJ1-4,TRBV18,CASSGGQATNEKLFF
TRBJ1-1,TRBV6-6,CASGGEVAEAFF
TRBJ2-7,TRBV11-3,CASSSYYEQYF
NA,TRBV29-1,CSVAPAGLNEQYF
TRBJ2-7,TRBV27,CATRRQGPYEQYF
TRBJ2-7,TRBV19,CASSISADNYEQYF
TRBJ2-1,TRBV10-3,CANGGNSDEQFF
TRBJ1-6,TRBV19,CASRLGTGVYNSPLHF
TRBJ1-2,TRBV2,CASTWTTPPGYTF
TRBJ1-3,TRBV5-4,CASSQRESGNTIYF
TRBJ1-2,TRBV6-9,CASIFPPGQGAGSYGYTF
TRBJ1-2,TRBV7-2,CASSLVEAVHGYTF
TRBJ2-5,TRBV9,CASSRQGGWETQYF
TRBJ1-6,TRBV19,CASRPKTGSSYNSPLHF
TRBJ2-1,TRBV20-1,CSAHSSYEQFF
TRBJ2-7,TRBV9,CASSPGQSSYEQYF
TRBJ2-5,TRBV5-4,CASSPDRAQETQYF
TRBJ2-7,TRBV6-1,CASSLSTQTTYEQYF
TRBJ2-7,TRBV4-1,CASIDEQYF
TRBJ2-5,TRBV25-1,CASRDRAQETQYF
TRBJ2-7,TRBV5-1,CASSSSPTTSYEQYF
TRBJ2-1,TRBV4-1,CASSQFGTSLPDNEQFF
TRBJ1-2,TRBV5-6,CASSLGQIAYGYTF
TRBJ1-1,TRBV5-1,CASSSTDRNTEAFF
TRBJ1-1,TRBV5-1,CASKVGGVAEDFF
TRBJ1-2,TRBV4-1,CASSQEPAGVSGYTF
TRBJ2-7,TRBV18,CASSPGRAHEQYF
TRBJ1-5,TRBV19,CASSIDQGRNQPQHF
TRBJ1-1,TRBV29-1,CSTWTDEAFF
TRBJ1-6,TRBV6-6,CASRPPGLRDSPLHF
TRBJ1-2,TRBV7-2,CASSPGQGASGYTF
TRBJ1-6,TRBV5-1,CASSLEAGGALFNSPLHF
TRBJ2-7,TRBV18,CASSPTSGNSYEQYF
TRBJ1-4,TRBV5-1,CASSLVQGGNEKLFF
TRBJ1-1,TRBV18,CASSPPSGQGITEAFF
TRBJ1-6,TRBV10-3,CAISEDRVSSPLHF
TRBJ2-6,TRBV2,CASSRERTNSGANVLTF
TRBJ2-7,TRBV18,CASSFDRNSYEQYF
TRBJ1-1,TRBV7-8,CASSIRGQNTEAFF
TRBJ1-5,TRBV10-3,CAIRAAANSNQPQHF
TRBJ1-2,TRBV5-6,CASNPDRVSGYTF
TRBJ2-7,TRBV5-1,CASSLAGRDYEQYF
TRBJ2-7,TRBV6-5,CASNPSDRYEQYF
TRBJ1-3,TRBV2,CASSAGSEANTIYF
TRBJ2-1,TRBV10-3,CAIEGQGNQQFF
TRBJ2-1,TRBV7-6,CASEAGSLDEQFF
TRBJ2-1,TRBV9,CASSVRQSEQFF